This T cell receptor (beta chain) was identified in a study of beta chain features in type 1 diabetes. The overall study: All samples yielded 107,917,701 examined sorted cells.

This clone was observed a handful of times. Its target is unknown. Whole-study findings and limits: All four CD4+ subsets from Type 1 diabetes patients carried moderately but significantly shorter TCRB CDR3s. Researchers could not determine here whether HLA type influences TCRB rearrangement.

The investigators reverse transcribed all of the isolated RNA, so they sequenced expressed TCRB transcripts. Profiled with immunoSEQ multiplex PCR; TCRdb holds only in-frame clones, not every one. This table has 200,000 to 300,000 clones, 11% appearing once. Looked up from germline, CDR1 is SNHLY and CDR2 is FYNNEI. The CDR3 length is 14 residues. The ends lost 3 bases at V and 5 bases at J; junction bases unmatched: 2. There was one heparinised blood draw per donor, averaging about 100 mL. The sample consisted of naive CD4+ T cells from blood. This TCR was sampled from a man aged 30 to 45 with type 1 diabetes. The chain couples TRBV2 to TRBJ2-1; 9 bases fit TRBD2. The CDR3, as DNA: TGTGCCAGCAGTGAGAGCGGGAGGAACAATGAGCAGTTCTTC. The encoded protein is CASSESGRNNEQFF.